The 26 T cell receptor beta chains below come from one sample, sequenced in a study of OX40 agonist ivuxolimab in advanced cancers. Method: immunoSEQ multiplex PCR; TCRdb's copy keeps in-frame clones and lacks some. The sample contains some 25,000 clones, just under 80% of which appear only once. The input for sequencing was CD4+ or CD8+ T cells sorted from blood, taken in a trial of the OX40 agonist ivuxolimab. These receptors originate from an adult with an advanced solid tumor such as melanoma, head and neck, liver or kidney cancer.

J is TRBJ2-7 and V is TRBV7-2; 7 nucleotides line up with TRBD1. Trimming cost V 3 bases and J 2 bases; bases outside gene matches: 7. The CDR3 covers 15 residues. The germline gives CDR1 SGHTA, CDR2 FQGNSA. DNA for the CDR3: TGTGCCAGCAGCTTTTCCGGGACAGCAACCTACGAGCAGTACTTC. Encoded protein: CASSFSGTATYEQYF.

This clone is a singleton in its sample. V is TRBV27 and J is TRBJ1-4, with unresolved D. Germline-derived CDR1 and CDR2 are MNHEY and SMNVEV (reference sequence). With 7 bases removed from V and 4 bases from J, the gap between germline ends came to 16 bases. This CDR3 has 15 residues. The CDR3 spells CASTRTAWLNEKLFF. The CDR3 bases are TGTGCCAGCACCCGGACGGCTTGGCTTAATGAAAAACTGTTTTTT.

The chain's CDR3 is CASSQDWGTGELFF. The CDR3 DNA follows: TGCGCCAGCAGCCAAGATTGGGGTACCGGGGAGCTGTTTTTT. The rearrangement links TRBV4-3 to TRBJ2-2; D is undetermined. This CDR3 region has 14 residues. CDR1 and CDR2 (germline): LGHNA, YSLEER. V was cut by 0 bases and J by 5 bases, with 7 bases left in between.

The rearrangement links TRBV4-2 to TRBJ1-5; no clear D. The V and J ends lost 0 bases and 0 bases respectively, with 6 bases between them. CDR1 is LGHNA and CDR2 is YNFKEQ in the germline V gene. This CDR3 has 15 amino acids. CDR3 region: CASSQDHVSNQPQHF. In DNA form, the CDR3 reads TGTGCCAGCAGCCAAGATCATGTTAGCAATCAGCCCCAGCATTTT.

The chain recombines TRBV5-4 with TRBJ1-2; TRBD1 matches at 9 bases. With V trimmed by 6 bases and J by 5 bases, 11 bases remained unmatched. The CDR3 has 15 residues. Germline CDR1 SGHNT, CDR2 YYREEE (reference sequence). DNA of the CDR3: TGTGCCAGCATCTCTAACGTGGGACAGGGATATGGCTACACCTTC. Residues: CASISNVGQGYGYTF.

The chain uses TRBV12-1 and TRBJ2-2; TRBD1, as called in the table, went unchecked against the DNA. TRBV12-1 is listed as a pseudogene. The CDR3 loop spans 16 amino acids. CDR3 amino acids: CASSFGTGGASGELFF. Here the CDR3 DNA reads TGTGCCAGCAGCTTTGGGACAGGGGGCGCTTCCGGGGAGCTGTTTTTT.

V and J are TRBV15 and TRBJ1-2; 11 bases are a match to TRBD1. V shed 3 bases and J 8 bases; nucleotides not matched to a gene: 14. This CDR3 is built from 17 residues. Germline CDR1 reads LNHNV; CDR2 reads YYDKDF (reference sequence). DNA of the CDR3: TGTGCCACCAGCAGGGTTTATGGACAGGGGGCGGAGAAAGGCTACACCTTC. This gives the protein CATSRVYGQGAEKGYTF. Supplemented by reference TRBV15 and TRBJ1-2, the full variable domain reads DAMVIQNPRYQVTQFGKPVTLSCSQTLNHNVMYWYQQKSSQAPKLLFHYYDKDFNNEADTPDNFQSRRPNTSFCFLDIRSPGLGDTAMYLCATSRVYGQGAEKGYTFGSGTRLTVV.

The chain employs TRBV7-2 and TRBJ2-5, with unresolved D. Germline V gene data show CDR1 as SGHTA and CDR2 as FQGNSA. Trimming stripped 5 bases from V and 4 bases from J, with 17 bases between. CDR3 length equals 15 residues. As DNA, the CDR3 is TGTGCCAGCAGCGCCGAAGTTCGAGAAGTAGAGACCCAGTACTTC. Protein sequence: CASSAEVREVETQYF.

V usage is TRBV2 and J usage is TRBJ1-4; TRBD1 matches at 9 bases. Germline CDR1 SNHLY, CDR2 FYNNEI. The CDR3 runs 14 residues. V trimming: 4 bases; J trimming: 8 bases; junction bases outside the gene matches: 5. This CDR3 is CASSGGQGGEKLFF. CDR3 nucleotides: TGTGCCAGCAGTGGGGGACAGGGTGGCGAAAAACTGTTTTTT.

CDR3 region: CASSGRGSGNTIYF. CDR3 nucleotides: TGTGCCAGCAGCGGACGGGGCTCTGGAAACACCATATATTTT. This chain links TRBV9 with TRBJ1-3; D is ambiguous. Germline values: CDR1 SGDLS, CDR2 YYNGEE. The ends were cut back, 3 bases at V and 0 bases at J, with 7 bases in the middle. The CDR3 spans 14 residues.

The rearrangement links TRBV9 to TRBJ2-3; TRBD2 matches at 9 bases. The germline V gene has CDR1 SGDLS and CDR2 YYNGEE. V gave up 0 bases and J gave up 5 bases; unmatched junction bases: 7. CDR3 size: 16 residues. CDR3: CASSVEAGGPGDTQYF. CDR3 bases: TGTGCCAGCAGCGTAGAGGCGGGAGGGCCCGGAGATACGCAGTATTTT.

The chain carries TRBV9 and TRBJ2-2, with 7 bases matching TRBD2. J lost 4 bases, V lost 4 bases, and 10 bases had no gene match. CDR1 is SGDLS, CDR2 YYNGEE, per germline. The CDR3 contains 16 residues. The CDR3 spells CASSPWGGRVTGELFF. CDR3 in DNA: TGTGCCAGCAGCCCATGGGGCGGGAGAGTCACCGGGGAGCTGTTTTTT.

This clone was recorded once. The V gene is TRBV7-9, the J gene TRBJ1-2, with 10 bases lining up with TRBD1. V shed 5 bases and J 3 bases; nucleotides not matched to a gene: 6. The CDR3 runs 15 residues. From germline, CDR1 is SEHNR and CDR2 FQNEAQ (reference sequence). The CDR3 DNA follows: TGTGCCAGCAGCACCGACAGGGGGCGGGACTATGGCTACACCTTC. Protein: CASSTDRGRDYGYTF. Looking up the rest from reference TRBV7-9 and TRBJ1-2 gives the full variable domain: DTGVSQNPRHKITKRGQNVTFRCDPISEHNRLYWYRQTLGQGPEFLTYFQNEAQLEKSRLLSDRFSAERPKGSFSTLEIQRTEQGDSAMYLCASSTDRGRDYGYTFGSGTRLTVV.

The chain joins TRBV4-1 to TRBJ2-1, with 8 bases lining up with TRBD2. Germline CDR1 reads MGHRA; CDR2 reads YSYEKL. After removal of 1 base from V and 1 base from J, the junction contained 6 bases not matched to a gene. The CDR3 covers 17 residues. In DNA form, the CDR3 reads TGCGCCAGCAGCCAAGGCCCTACTAGCGGATCCTACAATGAGCAGTTCTTC. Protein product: CASSQGPTSGSYNEQFF.

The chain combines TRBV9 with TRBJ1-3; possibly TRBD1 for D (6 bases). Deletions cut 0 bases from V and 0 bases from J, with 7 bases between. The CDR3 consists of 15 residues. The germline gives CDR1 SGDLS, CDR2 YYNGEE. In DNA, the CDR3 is TGTGCCAGCAGCGTAGGAGGGGGCTCTGGAAACACCATATATTTT. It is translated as CASSVGGGSGNTIYF.

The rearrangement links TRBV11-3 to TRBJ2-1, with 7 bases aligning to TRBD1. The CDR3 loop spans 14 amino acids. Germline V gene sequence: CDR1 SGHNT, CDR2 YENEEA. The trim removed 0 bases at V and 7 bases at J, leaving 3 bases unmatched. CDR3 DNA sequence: TGTGCCAGCAGCTTAGAACAGGGGTTTAATGAGCAGTTCTTC. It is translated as CASSLEQGFNEQFF.

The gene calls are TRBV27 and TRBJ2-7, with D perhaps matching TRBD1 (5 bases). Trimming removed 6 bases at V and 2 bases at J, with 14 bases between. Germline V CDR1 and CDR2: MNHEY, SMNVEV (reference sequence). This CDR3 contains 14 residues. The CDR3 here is CASRLWAGPYEQYF. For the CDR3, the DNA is TGTGCCAGCAGGTTGTGGGCAGGGCCCTACGAGCAGTACTTC.

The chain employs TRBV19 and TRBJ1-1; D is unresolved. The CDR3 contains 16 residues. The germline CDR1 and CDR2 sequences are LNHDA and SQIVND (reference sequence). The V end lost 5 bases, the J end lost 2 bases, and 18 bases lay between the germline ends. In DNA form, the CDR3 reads TGTGCCAGTAGTGCCTGGACGGGGATCCAAAACACTGAAGCTTTCTTT. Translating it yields CASSAWTGIQNTEAFF.

CDR3 amino acids: CASSLAFQGYEQYF. In DNA, the CDR3 is TGCGCCAGCAGCTTGGCCTTTCAGGGTTACGAGCAGTACTTC. This chain connects TRBV5-1 to TRBJ2-7; D perhaps matches TRBD1 (5 bases). The germline V gene encodes CDR1 SGHRS and CDR2 YFSETQ. This CDR3 comprises 14 residues. The V and J ends lost 0 bases and 4 bases respectively, with 11 bases between them.

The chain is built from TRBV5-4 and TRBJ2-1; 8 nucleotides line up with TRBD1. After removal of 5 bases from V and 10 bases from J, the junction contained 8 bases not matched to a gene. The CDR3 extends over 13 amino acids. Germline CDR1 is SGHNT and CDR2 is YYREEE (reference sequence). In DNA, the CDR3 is TGTGCCAGCAGTTTCCAGGGGGCCGGGGAGCAGTTCTTC. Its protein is CASSFQGAGEQFF.

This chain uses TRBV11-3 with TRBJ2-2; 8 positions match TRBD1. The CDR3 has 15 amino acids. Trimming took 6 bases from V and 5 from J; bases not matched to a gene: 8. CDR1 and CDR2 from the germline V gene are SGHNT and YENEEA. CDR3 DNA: TGTGCCAGCAGTGTCGGCAGGGGGCTGACCGGGGAGCTGTTTTTT. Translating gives CASSVGRGLTGELFF.

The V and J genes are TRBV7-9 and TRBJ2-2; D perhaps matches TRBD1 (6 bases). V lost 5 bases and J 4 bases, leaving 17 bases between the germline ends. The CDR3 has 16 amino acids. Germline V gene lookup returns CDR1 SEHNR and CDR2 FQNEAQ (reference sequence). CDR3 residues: CASSRTGIRSTGELFF. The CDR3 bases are TGTGCCAGCAGCCGTACAGGGATCCGTTCCACCGGGGAGCTGTTTTTT.

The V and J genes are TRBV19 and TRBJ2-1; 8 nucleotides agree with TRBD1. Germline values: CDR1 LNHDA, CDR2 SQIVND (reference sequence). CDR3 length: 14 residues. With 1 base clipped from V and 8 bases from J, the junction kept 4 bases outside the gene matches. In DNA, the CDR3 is TGTGCCAGTAGTATAGTCCCAGGGGGCGATGAGCAGTTCTTC. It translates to CASSIVPGGDEQFF.

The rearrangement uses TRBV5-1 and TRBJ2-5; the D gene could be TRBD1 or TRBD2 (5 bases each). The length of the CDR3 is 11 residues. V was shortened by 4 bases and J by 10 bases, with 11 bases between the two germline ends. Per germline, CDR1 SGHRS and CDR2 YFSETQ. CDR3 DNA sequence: TGCGCCAGCAGCCGGGGCTCGGACCAGTACTTC. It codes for CASSRGSDQYF.

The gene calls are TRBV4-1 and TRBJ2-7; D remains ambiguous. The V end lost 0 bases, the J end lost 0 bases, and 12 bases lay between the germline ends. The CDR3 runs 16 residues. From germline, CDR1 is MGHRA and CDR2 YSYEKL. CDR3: CASSQESSIRSYEQYF. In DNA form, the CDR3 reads TGCGCCAGCAGCCAAGAGAGTAGCATTCGCTCCTACGAGCAGTACTTC.

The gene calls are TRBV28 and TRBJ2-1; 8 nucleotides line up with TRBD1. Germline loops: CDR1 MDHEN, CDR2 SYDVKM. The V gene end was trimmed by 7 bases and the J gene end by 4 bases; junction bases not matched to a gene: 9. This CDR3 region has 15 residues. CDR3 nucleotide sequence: TGTGCCAGCATTGACGCCGACAGGGGTTACAATGAGCAGTTCTTC. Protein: CASIDADRGYNEQFF.